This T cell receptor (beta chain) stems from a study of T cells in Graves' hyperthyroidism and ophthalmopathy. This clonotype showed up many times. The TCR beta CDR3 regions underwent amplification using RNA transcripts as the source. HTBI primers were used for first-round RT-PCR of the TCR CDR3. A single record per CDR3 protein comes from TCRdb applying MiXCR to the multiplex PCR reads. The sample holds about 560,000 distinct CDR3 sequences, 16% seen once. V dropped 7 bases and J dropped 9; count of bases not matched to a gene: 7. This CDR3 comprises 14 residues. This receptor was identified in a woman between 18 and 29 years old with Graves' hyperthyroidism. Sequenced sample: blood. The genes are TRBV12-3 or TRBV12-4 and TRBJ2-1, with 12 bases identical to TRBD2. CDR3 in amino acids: CASTLAGGPGEQFF. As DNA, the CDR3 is TGTGCCAGCACCCTAGCGGGAGGGCCCGGTGAGCAGTTCTTC.